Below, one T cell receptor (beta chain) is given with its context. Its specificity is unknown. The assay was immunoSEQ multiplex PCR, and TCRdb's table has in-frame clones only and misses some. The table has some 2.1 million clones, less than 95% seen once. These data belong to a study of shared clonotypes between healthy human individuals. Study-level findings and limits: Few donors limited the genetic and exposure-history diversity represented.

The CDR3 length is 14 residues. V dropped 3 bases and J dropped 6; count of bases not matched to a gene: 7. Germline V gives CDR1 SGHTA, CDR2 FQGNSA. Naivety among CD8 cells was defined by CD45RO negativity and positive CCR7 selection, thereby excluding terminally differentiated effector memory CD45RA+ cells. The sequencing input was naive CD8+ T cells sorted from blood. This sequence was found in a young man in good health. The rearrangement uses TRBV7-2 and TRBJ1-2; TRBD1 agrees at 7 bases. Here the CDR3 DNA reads TGTGCCAGCAGCTTCCTTGGACAGGCGGATGGCTACACCTTC. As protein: CASSFLGQADGYTF.